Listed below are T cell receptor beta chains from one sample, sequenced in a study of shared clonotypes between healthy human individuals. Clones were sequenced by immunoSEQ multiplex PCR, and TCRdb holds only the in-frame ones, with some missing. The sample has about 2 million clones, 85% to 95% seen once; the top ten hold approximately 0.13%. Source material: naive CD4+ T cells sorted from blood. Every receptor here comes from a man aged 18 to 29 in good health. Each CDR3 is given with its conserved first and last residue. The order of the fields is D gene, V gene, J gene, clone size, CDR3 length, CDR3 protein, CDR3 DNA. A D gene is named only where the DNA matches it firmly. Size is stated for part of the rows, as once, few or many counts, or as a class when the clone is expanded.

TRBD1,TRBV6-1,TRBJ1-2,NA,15,CASSETGTATYGYTF,TGTGCCAGCAGTGAAACGGGGACAGCCACCTATGGCTACACCTTC
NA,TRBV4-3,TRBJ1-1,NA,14,CASSQEQGNTEAFF,TGCGCCAGCAGCCAAGAACAGGGGAACACTGAAGCTTTCTTT
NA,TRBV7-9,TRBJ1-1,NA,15,CASSFGGRGNTEAFF,TGTGCCAGCAGCTTCGGCGGGCGGGGGAACACTGAAGCTTTCTTT
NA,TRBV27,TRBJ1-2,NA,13,CATQAAGNYGYTF,TGTGCCACCCAGGCCGCGGGGAACTATGGCTACACCTTC
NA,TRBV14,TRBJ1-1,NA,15,CASSQGLLVNTEAFF,TGTGCCAGCAGCCAAGGGCTTTTGGTGAACACTGAAGCTTTCTTT
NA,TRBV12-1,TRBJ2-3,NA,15,CASSFAAGGADTQYF,TGTGCCAGCAGCTTTGCGGCTGGGGGGGCAGATACGCAGTATTTT
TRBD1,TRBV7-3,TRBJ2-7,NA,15,CASSLLGDRGYEQYF,TGTGCCAGCAGCTTACTCGGCGACAGGGGTTACGAGCAGTACTTC
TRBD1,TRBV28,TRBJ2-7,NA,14,CASSFWDRGYEQYF,TGTGCCAGCAGTTTCTGGGACAGGGGTTACGAGCAGTACTTC
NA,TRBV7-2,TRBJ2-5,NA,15,CASSLAGGIQETQYF,TGTGCCAGCAGCTTAGCCGGCGGAATCCAAGAGACCCAGTACTTC
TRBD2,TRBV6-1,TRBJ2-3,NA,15,CASSASGRVQDTQYF,TGTGCCAGCAGTGCAAGCGGGAGAGTTCAGGATACGCAGTATTTT
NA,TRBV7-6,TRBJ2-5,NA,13,CASSPREGETQYF,TGTGCCAGCAGCCCCCGGGAAGGAGAGACCCAGTACTTC
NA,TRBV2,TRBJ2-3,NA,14,CASSPDWATDTQYF,TGTGCCAGCAGTCCCGACTGGGCCACAGATACGCAGTATTTT
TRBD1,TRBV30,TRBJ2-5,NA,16,CAWSRMPGQGSGTQYF,TGTGCCTGGAGCCGAATGCCGGGACAGGGTTCGGGGACCCAGTACTTC
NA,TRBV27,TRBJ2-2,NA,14,CASSLGLNTGELFF,TGTGCCAGCAGTTTAGGACTGAACACCGGGGAGCTGTTTTTT
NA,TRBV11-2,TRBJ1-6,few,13,CASSATDNSPLHF,TGTGCCAGCAGCGCCACAGATAATTCACCCCTCCACTTT
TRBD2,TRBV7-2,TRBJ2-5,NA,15,CASSFRLAGVETQYF,TGTGCCAGCAGCTTCAGGCTAGCGGGAGTAGAGACCCAGTACTTC
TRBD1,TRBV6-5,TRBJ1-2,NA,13,CASGQGVGYGYTF,TGTGCCAGTGGACAGGGGGTTGGCTATGGCTACACCTTC
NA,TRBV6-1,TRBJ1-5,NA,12,CASTLSNQPQHF,TGTGCCAGCACCCTCAGCAATCAGCCCCAGCATTTT
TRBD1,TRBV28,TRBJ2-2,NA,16,CASSRTGVRWAGELFF,TGTGCCAGCAGTCGCACAGGGGTTAGGTGGGCCGGGGAGCTGTTTTTT
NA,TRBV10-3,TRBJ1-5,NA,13,CAIRDSGDQPQHF,TGTGCCATCAGAGACAGTGGGGATCAGCCCCAGCATTTT
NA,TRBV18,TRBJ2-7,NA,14,CASSPPHNSYEQYF,TGTGCCAGCTCACCACCGCACAATTCCTACGAGCAGTACTTC
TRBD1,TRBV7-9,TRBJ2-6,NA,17,CASSSPGQFSGANVLTF,TGTGCCAGCAGCTCCCCGGGACAGTTCTCTGGGGCCAACGTCCTGACTTTC
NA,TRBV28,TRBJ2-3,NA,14,CASRTPGSTDTQYF,TGTGCCAGCAGAACCCCGGGGAGCACAGATACGCAGTATTTT
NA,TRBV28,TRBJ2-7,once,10,CASSRYEQYF,TGTGCCAGCAGCAGGTACGAGCAGTACTTC
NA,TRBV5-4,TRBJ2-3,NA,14,CASSLVRATDTQYF,TGTGCCAGCAGCTTGGTCAGGGCCACAGATACGCAGTATTTT
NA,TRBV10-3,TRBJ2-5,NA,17,CAISESGTPLSQETQYF,TGTGCCATCAGTGAGTCGGGGACACCGTTAAGCCAAGAGACCCAGTACTTC
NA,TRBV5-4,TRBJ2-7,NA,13,CASSPEGAYEQYF,TGTGCCAGCAGCCCCGAGGGCGCCTACGAGCAGTACTTC
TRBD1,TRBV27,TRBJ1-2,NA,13,CASRSTGYLGYTF,TGTGCCAGCAGATCGACAGGGTATCTGGGCTACACCTTC
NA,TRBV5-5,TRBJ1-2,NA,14,CASSSGQSNYGYTF,TGTGCCAGCAGCTCCGGACAGTCTAACTATGGCTACACCTTC
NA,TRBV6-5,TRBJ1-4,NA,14,CASSYSGADEKLFF,TGTGCCAGCAGTTACTCAGGTGCTGATGAAAAACTGTTTTTT
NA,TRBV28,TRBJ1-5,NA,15,CASKYSGTVNQPQHF,TGTGCCAGCAAATACTCCGGGACGGTAAATCAGCCCCAGCATTTT
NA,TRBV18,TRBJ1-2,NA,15,CASSPPSGGLYGYTF,TGTGCCAGCTCACCACCCTCCGGCGGACTATATGGCTACACCTTC
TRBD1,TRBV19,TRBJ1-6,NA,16,CASSMGQGRANSPLHF,TGTGCCAGTAGTATGGGACAGGGGAGGGCGAATTCACCCCTCCACTTT
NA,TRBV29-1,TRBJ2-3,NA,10,CSVGQDTQYF,TGCAGCGTAGGTCAAGATACGCAGTATTTT
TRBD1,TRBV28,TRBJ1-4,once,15,CASRRGTGGNEKLFF,TGTGCCAGCCGGAGGGGGACAGGGGGTAATGAAAAACTGTTTTTT
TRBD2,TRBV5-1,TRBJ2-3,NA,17,CASSLGTSGFGTDTQYF,TGCGCCAGCAGCTTAGGGACTAGCGGGTTCGGCACAGATACGCAGTATTTT
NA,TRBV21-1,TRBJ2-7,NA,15,CASSVTGTSRYEQYF,TGTGCCAGCAGCGTAACCGGGACTAGCAGGTACGAGCAGTACTTC
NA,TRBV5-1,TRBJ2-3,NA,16,CASSYSGTGTTDTQYF,TGCGCCAGCAGCTATAGCGGGACAGGGACGACAGATACGCAGTATTTT
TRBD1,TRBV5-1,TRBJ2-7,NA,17,CASSFPLDRGQDYEQYF,TGCGCCAGCAGCTTCCCTTTGGACAGGGGGCAGGACTACGAGCAGTACTTC
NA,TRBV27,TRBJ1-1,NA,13,CASSFQGLQEAFF,TGTGCCAGCAGTTTTCAAGGACTCCAGGAAGCTTTCTTT
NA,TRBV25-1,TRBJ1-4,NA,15,CASSERRATNEKLFF,TGTGCCAGCAGTGAACGGAGGGCAACTAATGAAAAACTGTTTTTT
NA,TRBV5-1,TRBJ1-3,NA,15,CASSLEGYSGNTIYF,TGCGCCAGCAGCTTGGAAGGTTACTCTGGAAACACCATATATTTT
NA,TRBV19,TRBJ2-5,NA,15,CASTLGQGRMETQYF,TGTGCCAGTACCCTGGGGCAGGGACGTATGGAGACCCAGTACTTC